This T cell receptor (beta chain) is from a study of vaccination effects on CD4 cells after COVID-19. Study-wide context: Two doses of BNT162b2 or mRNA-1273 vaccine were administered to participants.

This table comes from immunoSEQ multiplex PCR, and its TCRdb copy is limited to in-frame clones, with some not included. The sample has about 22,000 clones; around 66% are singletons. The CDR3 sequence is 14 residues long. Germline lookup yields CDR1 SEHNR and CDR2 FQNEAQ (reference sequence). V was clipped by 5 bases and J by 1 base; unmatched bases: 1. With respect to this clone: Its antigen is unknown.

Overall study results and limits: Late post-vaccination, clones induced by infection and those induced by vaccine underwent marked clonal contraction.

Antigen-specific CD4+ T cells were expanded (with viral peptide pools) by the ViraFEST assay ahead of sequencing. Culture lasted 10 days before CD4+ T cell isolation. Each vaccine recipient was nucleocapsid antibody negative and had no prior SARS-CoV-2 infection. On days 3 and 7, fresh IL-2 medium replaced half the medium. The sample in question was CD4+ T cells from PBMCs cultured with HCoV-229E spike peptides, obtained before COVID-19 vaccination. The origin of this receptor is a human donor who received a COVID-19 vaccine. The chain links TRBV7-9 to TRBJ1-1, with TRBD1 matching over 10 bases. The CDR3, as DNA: TGTGCCAGCAGCGGACAGGGGGGGAACACTGAAGCTTTCTTT. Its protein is CASSGQGGNTEAFF.